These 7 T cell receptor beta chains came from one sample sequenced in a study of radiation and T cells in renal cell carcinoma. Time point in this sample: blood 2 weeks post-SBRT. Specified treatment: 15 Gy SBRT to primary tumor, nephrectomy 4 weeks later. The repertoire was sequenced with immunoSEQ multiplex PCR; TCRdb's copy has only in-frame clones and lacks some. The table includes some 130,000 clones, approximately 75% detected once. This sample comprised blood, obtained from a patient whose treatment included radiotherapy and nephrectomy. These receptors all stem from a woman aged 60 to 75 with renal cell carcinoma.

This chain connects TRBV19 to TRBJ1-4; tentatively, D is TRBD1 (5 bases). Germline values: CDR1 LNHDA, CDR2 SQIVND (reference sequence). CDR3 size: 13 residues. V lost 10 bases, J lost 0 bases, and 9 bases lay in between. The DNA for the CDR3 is TGTGCCACCCAAGGGGCAACTAATGAAAAACTGTTTTTT. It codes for CATQGATNEKLFF. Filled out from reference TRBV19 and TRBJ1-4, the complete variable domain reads DGGITQSPKYLFRKEGQNVTLSCEQNLNHDAMYWYRQDPGQGLRLIYYSQIVNDFQKGDIAEGYSVSREKKESFPLTVTSAQKNPTAFYLCATQGATNEKLFFGSGTQLSVL.

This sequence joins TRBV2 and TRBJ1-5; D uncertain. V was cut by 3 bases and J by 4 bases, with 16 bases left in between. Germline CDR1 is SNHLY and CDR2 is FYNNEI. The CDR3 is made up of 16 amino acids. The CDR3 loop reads CASSDFTPSQNQPQHF. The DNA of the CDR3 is TGTGCCAGCAGTGACTTTACACCCTCTCAAAATCAGCCCCAGCATTTT.

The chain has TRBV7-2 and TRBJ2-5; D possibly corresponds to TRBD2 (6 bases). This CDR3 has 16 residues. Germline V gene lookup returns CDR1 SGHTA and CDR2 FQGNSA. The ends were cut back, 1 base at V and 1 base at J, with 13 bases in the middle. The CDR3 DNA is TGTGCCAGCAGCTTAGGGGTAGCGGAAAGCCAAGAGACCCAGTACTTC. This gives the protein CASSLGVAESQETQYF.

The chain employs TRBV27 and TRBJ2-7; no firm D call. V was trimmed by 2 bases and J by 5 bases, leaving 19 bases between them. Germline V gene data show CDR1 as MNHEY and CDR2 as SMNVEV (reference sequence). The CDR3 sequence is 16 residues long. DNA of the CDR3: TGTGCCAGCAGTTTAGGTTGGGTAGCTCGTCCCCACGAGCAGTACTTC. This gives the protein CASSLGWVARPHEQYF.

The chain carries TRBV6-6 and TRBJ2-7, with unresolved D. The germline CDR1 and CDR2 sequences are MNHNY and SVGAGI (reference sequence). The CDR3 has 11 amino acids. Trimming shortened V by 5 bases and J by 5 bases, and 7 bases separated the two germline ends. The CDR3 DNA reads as TGTGCCAGCAGTATCACCAACGAGCAGTACTTC. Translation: CASSITNEQYF.

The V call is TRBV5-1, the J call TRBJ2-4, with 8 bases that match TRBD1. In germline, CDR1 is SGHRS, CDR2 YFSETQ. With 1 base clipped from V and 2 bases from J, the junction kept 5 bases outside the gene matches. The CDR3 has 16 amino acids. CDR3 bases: TGCGCCAGCAGCTTGTCAGGGGGCTCCCCCAAAAACATTCAGTACTTC. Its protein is CASSLSGGSPKNIQYF.

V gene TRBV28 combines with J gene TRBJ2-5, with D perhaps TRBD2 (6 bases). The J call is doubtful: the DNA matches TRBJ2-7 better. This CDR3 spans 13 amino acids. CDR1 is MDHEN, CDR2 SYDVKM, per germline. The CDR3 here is CATGEGSSYEQYF. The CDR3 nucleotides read TGTGCCACGGGAGAGGGGAGCTCCTACGAGCAGTACTTC.